This T cell receptor beta chain originates from a study of identical twins. TCRdb used MiXCR to reprocess the 5' RACE reads, holding one entry per CDR3 protein. The sample contains approximately 94,000 distinct CDR3 sequences, 5.9% of which appear only once. The CDR3 contains 12 residues. Germline V lookup: CDR1 ENHRY, CDR2 SYGVKD. V was trimmed by 3 bases and J by 10 bases, leaving 10 bases between them. This clonotype was counted at least ten times. The chain joins TRBV10-3 to TRBJ2-1, with D possibly being TRBD2 (5 bases). Specimen: memory T cells sorted from blood. The receptor was derived from a woman aged 50 to 60 in good health. For the CDR3, the DNA is TGTGCCATCAGTGAATCAAGCGGAGAGCAGTTCTTC. Its translation is CAISESSGEQFF.